The next 18 T cell receptor beta chains were all read from a single sample in a study of blood T cells in healthy people across ages. The second PCR ran roughly 6 to 11 cycles with a sample-barcoded 5' primer and J-beta primers. From the 5' RACE reads, TCRdb called clonotypes with MiXCR, one entry per CDR3 protein. The repertoire consists of approximately 830,000 distinct CDR3 sequences, with around 62% occurring once and the leading ten covering 28%. The sample taken for sequencing was blood. The receptors come from a young man in good health.

The chain recombines TRBV18 with TRBJ2-1; D uncertain. V was clipped by 1 base and J by 3 bases, with 7 bases between them. There are 14 residues in the CDR3. Germline-derived CDR1 and CDR2 are KGHSH and LQKENI. CDR3 bases: TGTGCCAGCTCACCACTAGCAGTCTACAATGAGCAGTTCTTC. Translating it yields CASSPLAVYNEQFF.

The genes are TRBV6-6 and TRBJ2-4, with 9 bases lining up with TRBD1. Germline lookup yields CDR1 MNHNY and CDR2 SVGAGI (reference sequence). The length of the CDR3 is 15 residues. Losses at the gene ends were 3 bases for V and 13 bases for J; bases not matched to a gene: 13. CDR3 DNA: TGTGCCAGCAGTTATGGGGTGGACAGGGGTTCACAGCAGTACTTC. This gives the protein CASSYGVDRGSQQYF.

This clonotype showed up many times. The chain has TRBV7-2 and TRBJ1-6; D gene unclear. Germline V gene data show CDR1 as SGHTA and CDR2 as FQGNSA. Trimming removed 8 bases from V and 11 bases from J, with 16 bases in between. The CDR3 is 13 amino acids. CDR3 residues: CASGRPSEPPLHF. The CDR3 DNA reads as TGTGCCAGCGGCCGACCGTCTGAGCCACCCCTCCACTTT.

The rearrangement uses TRBV20-1 and TRBJ2-1; a possible D gene is TRBD1 (6 bases). With 1 base removed from V and 6 bases from J, the gap between germline ends came to 16 bases. This CDR3 region has 15 residues. Germline-derived CDR1 and CDR2 are DFQATT and SNEGSKA (reference sequence). CDR3 in amino acids: CSARASSGAGNEQFF. The CDR3 nucleotides read TGCAGTGCTAGAGCGAGTTCAGGGGCTGGCAATGAGCAGTTCTTC.

The chain uses TRBV11-2 and TRBJ2-7, with TRBD1 identical over 10 bases. With 5 bases clipped from V and 2 bases from J, the junction kept 12 bases outside the gene matches. This CDR3 comprises 17 residues. Per the germline V gene, CDR1 is SGHAT and CDR2 is FQNNGV. The CDR3 reads CASSLTGTGVGAYEQYF. DNA for the CDR3: TGTGCCAGCAGCCTAACCGGGACAGGGGTGGGGGCCTACGAGCAGTACTTC.

This chain uses TRBV7-8 with TRBJ2-7; possible D gene TRBD2, 5 bases. The V gene lost 5 bases and the J gene lost 3 bases, with 14 bases spanning the gap. Germline V lookup: CDR1 SGHVS, CDR2 FQNEAQ. CDR3 size: 14 residues. The CDR3: CASSPPGLGYEQYF. CDR3 sequence (DNA): TGTGCCAGCAGCCCACCTGGACTGGGCTACGAGCAGTACTTC.

This clonotype was observed a few times. The V and J genes are TRBV7-8 and TRBJ1-6; the D is unclear. CDR3 length: 16 residues. CDR1 and CDR2 (germline): SGHVS, FQNEAQ. Trimming stripped 0 bases from V and 7 bases from J, with 13 bases between. In DNA, the CDR3 is TGTGCCAGCAGCTTAGCGGCCCCGGGAGGCAATTCACCCCTCCACTTT. Amino acid sequence: CASSLAAPGGNSPLHF.

This chain connects TRBV12-3 or TRBV12-4 to TRBJ1-1; 11 bases fit TRBD1. The CDR3 runs to 15 residues. Trimming at V came to 5 bases and at J to 5 bases, leaving 7 bases not matched to a gene. Written as DNA, the CDR3 is TGTGCCAGCAGTCTCGGACAGGGGGCGCGGACTGAAGCTTTCTTT. Translated: CASSLGQGARTEAFF.

The chain is built from TRBV4-3 and TRBJ1-1; D possibly corresponds to TRBD1 (5 bases). The V end lost 3 bases, the J end lost 1 base, and 12 bases lay between the germline ends. The CDR3 contains 15 residues. CDR1 and CDR2 from the germline V gene are LGHNA and YSLEER. CDR3 bases: TGCGCCAGCAGCCAGGTACACACAGGGAACACTGAAGCTTTCTTT. Its translation: CASSQVHTGNTEAFF.

The chain has TRBV2 and TRBJ2-7, with D unclear. Trimming took off 8 bases at V and 0 bases at J, with 14 bases between the two ends. This CDR3 region has 14 residues. Germline V gene sequence: CDR1 SNHLY, CDR2 FYNNEI. The CDR3 DNA is TGTGCCAGCGATTTATATCCAGCCTCCTACGAGCAGTACTTC. Its translation: CASDLYPASYEQYF.

The chain has TRBV27 and TRBJ2-5, with TRBD1 matching over 10 bases. Matching the DNA end better, TRBJ2-7 makes the J call doubtful. Germline V gene sequence: CDR1 MNHEY, CDR2 SMNVEV (reference sequence). The CDR3 spans 13 residues. CDR3 DNA: TGTGCCAGCAGTACGGACAGGGGGTACGAGCAGTACTTC. Translated, it gives CASSTDRGYEQYF.

DNA for the CDR3: TGTGCCAGCAGCCCCCCCGCCGGGCAAGAGACCCAGTACTTC. Residues: CASSPPAGQETQYF. The chain recombines TRBV3-1 with TRBJ2-5; D unresolved. V was cut by 4 bases and J by 2 bases, with 11 bases left in between. The length of the CDR3 is 14 residues. Germline V lookup: CDR1 LGHDT, CDR2 YNNKEL (reference sequence).

The J gene is TRBJ2-1, the V gene TRBV6-2 or TRBV6-3; D is perhaps TRBD2 (5 bases). The CDR3 has 11 residues. V gave up 6 bases and J gave up 10 bases, with 10 bases separating them. Germline CDR1 and CDR2: MNHEY and SVGEGT. CDR3 region: CASSRSGEQFF. CDR3 in DNA: TGTGCCAGCAGCCGATCGGGGGAGCAGTTCTTC.

The chain combines TRBV3-1 with TRBJ2-1; no clear D gene. With 0 bases removed from V and 0 bases from J, the gap between germline ends came to 12 bases. The CDR3 is 17 amino acids. Germline V lookup: CDR1 LGHDT, CDR2 YNNKEL (reference sequence). As DNA, the CDR3 is TGTGCCAGCAGCCAAGATCAAGGGTATTCCTCCTACAATGAGCAGTTCTTC. It codes for CASSQDQGYSSYNEQFF.

The DNA of the CDR3 is TGTGCCAGCAGCTTAGCCCAGGGGAACGAGCAGTACTTC. It specifies CASSLAQGNEQYF. This chain joins TRBV7-2 and TRBJ2-7, with a tentative D call TRBD1 (6 bases). Trimming removed 0 bases from V and 5 bases from J, with 8 bases in between. Germline-derived CDR1 and CDR2 are SGHTA and FQGNSA. This CDR3 is 13 amino acids long.

The V and J genes are TRBV7-6 and TRBJ1-1; no firm D call. CDR3 length: 13 residues. CDR1 is SGHVS, CDR2 FNYEAQ, per germline. V was shortened by 5 bases and J by 1 base, with 8 bases between the two germline ends. The CDR3, as DNA: TGTGCCAGCAGCGCGACGGGGAACACTGAAGCTTTCTTT. It encodes CASSATGNTEAFF.

The CDR3 DNA reads TGTGCCAGCAGTTTAGGACAGGGGGCACATGAGCAGTTCTTC. This translates into CASSLGQGAHEQFF. This chain connects TRBV28 to TRBJ2-1; 11 nucleotides line up with TRBD1. Looked up from germline, CDR1 is MDHEN and CDR2 is SYDVKM. There are 14 residues in the CDR3. V dropped 2 bases and J dropped 8; count of bases not matched to a gene: 2.

The chain joins TRBV9 to TRBJ2-4; 7 positions agree with TRBD1. TRBJ2-7 matches the DNA end more closely, so the J call is doubtful. CDR3 length: 14 residues. The germline gives CDR1 SGDLS, CDR2 YYNGEE. The CDR3 is CASSVAGQFYEQYF. CDR3 sequence (DNA): TGTGCCAGCAGCGTAGCGGGACAGTTTTACGAGCAGTACTTC.